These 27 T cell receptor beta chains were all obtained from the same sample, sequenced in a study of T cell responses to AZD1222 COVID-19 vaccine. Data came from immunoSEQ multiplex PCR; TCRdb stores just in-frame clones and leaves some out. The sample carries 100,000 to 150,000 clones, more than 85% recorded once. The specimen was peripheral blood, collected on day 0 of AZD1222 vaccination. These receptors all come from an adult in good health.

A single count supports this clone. CDR3 bases: TGTGCCAGCAGCAACCCCCGGGGAGCCCTCGAGCAGTACTTC. Residues: CASSNPRGALEQYF. The chain joins TRBV11-2 to TRBJ2-7; D might be TRBD2 (5 bases). Trimming left V 5 bases short and J 6 bases short, with 17 bases between. Germline V gene lookup returns CDR1 SGHAT and CDR2 FQNNGV. The CDR3 has 14 residues.

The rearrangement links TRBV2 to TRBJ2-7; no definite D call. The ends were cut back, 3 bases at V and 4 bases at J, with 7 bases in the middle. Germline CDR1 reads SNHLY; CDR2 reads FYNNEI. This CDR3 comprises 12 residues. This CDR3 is CASSDHRYEQYF. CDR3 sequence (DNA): TGTGCCAGCAGTGATCATCGGTACGAGCAGTACTTC.

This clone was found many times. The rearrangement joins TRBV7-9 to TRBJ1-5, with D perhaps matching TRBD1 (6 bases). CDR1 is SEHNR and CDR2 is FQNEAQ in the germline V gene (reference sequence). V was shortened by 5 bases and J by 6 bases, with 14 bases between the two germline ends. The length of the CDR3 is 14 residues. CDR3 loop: CASSGTQGFQPQHF. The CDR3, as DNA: TGTGCCAGCAGCGGGACACAGGGTTTTCAGCCCCAGCATTTT.

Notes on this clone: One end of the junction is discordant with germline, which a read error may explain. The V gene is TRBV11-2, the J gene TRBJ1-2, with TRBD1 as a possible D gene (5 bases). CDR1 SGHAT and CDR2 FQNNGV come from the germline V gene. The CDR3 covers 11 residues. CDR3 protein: CASSLELTAEF. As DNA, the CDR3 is TGTGCCAGCAGCTTAGAATTGACAGCGGAATTC.

The CDR3 region has the DNA TGTGCCAGTGGTGACGCAGGGGGCGAGCAGTACTTC. This sequence encodes CASGDAGGEQYF. The V call is TRBV19, the J call TRBJ2-7, with TRBD1 matching 7 bases. Germline CDR1 and CDR2: LNHDA and SQIVND (reference sequence). V lost 8 bases, J lost 6 bases, and 7 bases stayed unmatched. The CDR3 is 12 residues long.

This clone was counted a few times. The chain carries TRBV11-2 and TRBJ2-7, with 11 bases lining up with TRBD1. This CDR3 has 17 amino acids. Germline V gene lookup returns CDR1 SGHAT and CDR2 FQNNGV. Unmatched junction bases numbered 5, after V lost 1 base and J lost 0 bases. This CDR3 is CASSLGTGGLISYEQYF. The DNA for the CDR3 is TGTGCCAGCAGCTTAGGGACAGGGGGCCTGATCTCCTACGAGCAGTACTTC.

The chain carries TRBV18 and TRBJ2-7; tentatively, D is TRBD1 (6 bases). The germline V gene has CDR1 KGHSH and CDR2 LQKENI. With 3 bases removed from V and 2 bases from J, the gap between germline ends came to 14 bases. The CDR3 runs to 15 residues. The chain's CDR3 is CASSPLTGPTYEQYF. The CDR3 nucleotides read TGTGCCAGCTCACCCTTGACAGGCCCAACCTACGAGCAGTACTTC.

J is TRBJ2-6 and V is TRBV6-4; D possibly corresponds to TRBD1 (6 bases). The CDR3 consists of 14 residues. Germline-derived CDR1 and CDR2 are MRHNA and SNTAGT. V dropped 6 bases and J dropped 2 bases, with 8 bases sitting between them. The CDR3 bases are TGTGCCAGCAGCGAGGGGGCTGGGGCCAACGTCCTGACTTTC. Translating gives CASSEGAGANVLTF.

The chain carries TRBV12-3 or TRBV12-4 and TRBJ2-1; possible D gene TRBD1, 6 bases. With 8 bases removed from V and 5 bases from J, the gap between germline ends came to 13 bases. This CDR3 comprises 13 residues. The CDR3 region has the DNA TGTGCCAGCCGCGCTGGACAGAACAATGAGCAGTTCTTC. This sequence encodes CASRAGQNNEQFF.

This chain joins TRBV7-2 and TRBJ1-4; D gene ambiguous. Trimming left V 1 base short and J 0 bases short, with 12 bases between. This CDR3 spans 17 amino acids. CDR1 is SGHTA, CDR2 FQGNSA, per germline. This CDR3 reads CASSLESSQATNEKLFF. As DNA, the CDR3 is TGTGCCAGCAGCTTAGAATCGTCACAAGCAACTAATGAAAAACTGTTTTTT.

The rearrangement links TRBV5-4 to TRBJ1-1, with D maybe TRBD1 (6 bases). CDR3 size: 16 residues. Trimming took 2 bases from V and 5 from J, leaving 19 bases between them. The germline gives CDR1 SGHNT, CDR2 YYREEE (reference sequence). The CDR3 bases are TGTGCCAGCAGCTTAGGGCCAGGGGCCCGGAGGACTGAAGCTTTCTTT. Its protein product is CASSLGPGARRTEAFF.

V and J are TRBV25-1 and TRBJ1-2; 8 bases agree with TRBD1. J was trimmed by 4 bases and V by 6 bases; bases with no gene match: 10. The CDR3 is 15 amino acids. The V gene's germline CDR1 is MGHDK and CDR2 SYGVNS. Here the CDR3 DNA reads TGTGCCAGCAGCCGACCGGGACAGGCCCTCTATGGCTACACCTTC. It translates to CASSRPGQALYGYTF.

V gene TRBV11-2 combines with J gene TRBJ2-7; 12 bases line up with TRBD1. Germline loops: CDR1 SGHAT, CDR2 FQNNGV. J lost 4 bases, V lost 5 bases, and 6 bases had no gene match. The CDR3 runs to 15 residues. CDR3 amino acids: CASSPWDRGRYEQYF. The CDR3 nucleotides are TGTGCCAGCAGCCCCTGGGACAGGGGGCGATACGAGCAGTACTTC.

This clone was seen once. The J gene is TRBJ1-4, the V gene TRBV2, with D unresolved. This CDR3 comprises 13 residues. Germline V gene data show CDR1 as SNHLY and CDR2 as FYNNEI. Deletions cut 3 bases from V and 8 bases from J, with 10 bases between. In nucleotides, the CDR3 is TGTGCCAGCAGTGAGGTCGGGAGGGAAAAACTGTTTTTT. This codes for CASSEVGREKLFF. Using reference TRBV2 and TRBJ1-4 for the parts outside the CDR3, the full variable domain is EPEVTQTPSHQVTQMGQEVILRCVPISNHLYFYWYRQILGQKVEFLVSFYNNEISEKSEIFDDQFSVERPDGSNFTLKIRSTKLEDSAMYFCASSEVGREKLFFGSGTQLSVL.

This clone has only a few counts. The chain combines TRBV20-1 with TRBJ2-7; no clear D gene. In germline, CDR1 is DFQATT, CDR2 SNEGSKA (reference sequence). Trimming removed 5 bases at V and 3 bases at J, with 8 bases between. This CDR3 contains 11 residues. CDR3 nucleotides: TGCAGTGCTCCGGATGGCTACGAGCAGTACTTC. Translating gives CSAPDGYEQYF.

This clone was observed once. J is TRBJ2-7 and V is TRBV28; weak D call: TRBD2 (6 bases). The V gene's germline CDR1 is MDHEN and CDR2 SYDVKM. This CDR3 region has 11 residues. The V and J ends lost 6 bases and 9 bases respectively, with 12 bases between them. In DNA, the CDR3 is TGTGCCAGCAGAGGGAGGCGTGTGCAGTACTTC. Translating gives CASRGRRVQYF.

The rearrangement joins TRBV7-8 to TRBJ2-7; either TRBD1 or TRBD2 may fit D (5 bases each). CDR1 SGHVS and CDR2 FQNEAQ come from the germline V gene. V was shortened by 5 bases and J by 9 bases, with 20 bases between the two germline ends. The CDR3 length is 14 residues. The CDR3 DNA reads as TGTGCCAGCAGCCTCTCCCGGGACCATCGAGGGCAGTACTTC. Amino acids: CASSLSRDHRGQYF.

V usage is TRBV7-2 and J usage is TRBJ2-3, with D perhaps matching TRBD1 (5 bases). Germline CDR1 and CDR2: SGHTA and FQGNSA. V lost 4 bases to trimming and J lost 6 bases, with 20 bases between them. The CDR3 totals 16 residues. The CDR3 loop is CASSSQDTTAVDTQYF. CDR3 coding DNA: TGTGCCAGCAGCTCCCAGGACACCACGGCGGTCGATACGCAGTATTTT.

The CDR3 DNA is TGTGCCAGCTCACCCAGCGGGGGTAGACAGCCCCAGCATTTT. Protein: CASSPSGGRQPQHF. The chain links TRBV18 to TRBJ1-5; weak D call: TRBD1 (5 bases). V lost 3 bases to trimming and J lost 7 bases, with 13 bases between them. Looked up from germline, CDR1 is KGHSH and CDR2 is LQKENI. The CDR3 length is 14 residues.

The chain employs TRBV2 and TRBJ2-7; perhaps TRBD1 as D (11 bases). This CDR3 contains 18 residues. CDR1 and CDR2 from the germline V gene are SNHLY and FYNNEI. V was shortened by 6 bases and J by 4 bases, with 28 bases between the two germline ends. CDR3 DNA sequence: TGTGCCAGCAGCCCATTGGGGACAGGGGGGACTAGCGCTTACGAGCAGTACTTC. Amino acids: CASSPLGTGGTSAYEQYF. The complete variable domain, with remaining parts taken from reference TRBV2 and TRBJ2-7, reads EPEVTQTPSHQVTQMGQEVILRCVPISNHLYFYWYRQILGQKVEFLVSFYNNEISEKSEIFDDQFSVERPDGSNFTLKIRSTKLEDSAMYFCASSPLGTGGTSAYEQYFGPGTRLTVT.

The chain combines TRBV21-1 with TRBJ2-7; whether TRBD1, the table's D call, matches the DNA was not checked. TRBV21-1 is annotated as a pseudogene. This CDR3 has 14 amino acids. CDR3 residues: CASSKLRQPYEQYF. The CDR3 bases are TGTGCCAGCAGCAAACTCCGACAGCCATACGAGCAGTACTTC.

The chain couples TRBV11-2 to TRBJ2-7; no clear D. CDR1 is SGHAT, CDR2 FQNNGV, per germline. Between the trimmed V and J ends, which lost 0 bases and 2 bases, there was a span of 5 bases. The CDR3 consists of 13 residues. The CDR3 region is CASSLDPPYEQYF. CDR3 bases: TGTGCCAGCAGCTTAGATCCCCCCTACGAGCAGTACTTC.

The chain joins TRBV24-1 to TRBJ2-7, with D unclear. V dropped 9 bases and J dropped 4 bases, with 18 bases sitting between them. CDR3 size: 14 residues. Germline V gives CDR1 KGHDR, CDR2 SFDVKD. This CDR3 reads CATRPSETLYEQYF. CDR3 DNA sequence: TGTGCCACCCGTCCGAGCGAGACGTTATACGAGCAGTACTTC.

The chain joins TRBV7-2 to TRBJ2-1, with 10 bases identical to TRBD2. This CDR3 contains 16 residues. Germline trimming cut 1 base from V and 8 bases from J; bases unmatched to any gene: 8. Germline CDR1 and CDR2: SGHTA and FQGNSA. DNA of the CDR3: TGTGCCAGCAGCTTAGGTGGGACTAGCGTTATCGATGAGCAGTTCTTC. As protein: CASSLGGTSVIDEQFF.

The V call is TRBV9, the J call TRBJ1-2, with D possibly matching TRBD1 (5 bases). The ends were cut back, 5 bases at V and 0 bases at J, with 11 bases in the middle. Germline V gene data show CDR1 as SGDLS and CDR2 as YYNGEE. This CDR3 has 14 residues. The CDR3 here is CASSVGQANYGYTF. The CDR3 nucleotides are TGTGCCAGCAGTGTGGGGCAAGCTAACTATGGCTACACCTTC.

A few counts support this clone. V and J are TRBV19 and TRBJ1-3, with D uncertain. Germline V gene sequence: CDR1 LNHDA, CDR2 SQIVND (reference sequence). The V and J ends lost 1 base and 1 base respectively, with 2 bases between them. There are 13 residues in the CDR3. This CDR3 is CASSIVSGNTIYF. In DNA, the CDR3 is TGTGCCAGTAGTATAGTTTCTGGAAACACCATATATTTT.

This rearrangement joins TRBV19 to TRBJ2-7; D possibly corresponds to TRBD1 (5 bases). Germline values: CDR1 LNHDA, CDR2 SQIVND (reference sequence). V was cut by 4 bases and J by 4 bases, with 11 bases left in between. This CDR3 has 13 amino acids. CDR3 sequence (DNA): TGTGCCAGTAGTACGACAGTGGGGTACGAGCAGTACTTC. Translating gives CASSTTVGYEQYF.